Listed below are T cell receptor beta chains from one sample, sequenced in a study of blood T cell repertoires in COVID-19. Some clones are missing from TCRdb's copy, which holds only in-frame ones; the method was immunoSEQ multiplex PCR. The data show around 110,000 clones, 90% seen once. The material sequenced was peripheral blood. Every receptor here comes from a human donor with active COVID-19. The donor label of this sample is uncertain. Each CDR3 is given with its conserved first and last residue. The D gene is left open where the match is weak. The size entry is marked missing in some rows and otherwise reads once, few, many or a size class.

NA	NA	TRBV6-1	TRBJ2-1	TGTGCCAGCAGTGAAGGGTACAGGGTGGACGATGAGCAGTTCTTC	CASSEGYRVDDEQFF
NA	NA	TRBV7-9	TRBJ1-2	TGTGCCAGCAGCTTAATCCGGGAATCTGGCTACACCTTC	CASSLIRESGYTF
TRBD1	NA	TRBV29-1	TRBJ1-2	TGCAGCGTTCCCAACAGGGGAAGGGATGGCTACACCTTC	CSVPNRGRDGYTF
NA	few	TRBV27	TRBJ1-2	TGTGCCAGCAGTCCCGAGGGCAGGAGGAATGGCTACACCTTC	CASSPEGRRNGYTF
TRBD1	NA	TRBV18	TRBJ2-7	TGTGCCAGCTCCCTTGCCGGGACAGGGCGCCTCTCCTACGAGCAGTACTTC	CASSLAGTGRLSYEQYF
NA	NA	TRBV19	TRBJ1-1	TGTGCCAGTAGTATAGGACCAGGAGAAGCTTTCTTT	CASSIGPGEAFF
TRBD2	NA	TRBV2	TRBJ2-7	TGTGCCAGCAGTAGGAGGACTAGCGCGGCCTACGAGCAGTACTTC	CASSRRTSAAYEQYF
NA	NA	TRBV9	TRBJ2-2	TGTGCCAGCAGCGTAGTGGTTAGCGTGGACACCGGGGAGCTGTTTTTT	CASSVVVSVDTGELFF
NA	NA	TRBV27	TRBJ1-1	TGTGCCAGTCGACACGGAAACACTGAAGCTTTCTTT	CASRHGNTEAFF
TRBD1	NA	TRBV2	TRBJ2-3	TGTGCCAGCAGGCGGACAGGGGGGCCAGATACGCAGTATTTT	CASRRTGGPDTQYF
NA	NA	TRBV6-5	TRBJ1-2	TGTGCCAGCAGCTTAGTAGGGGGTTCTCGGGGCTACACCTTC	CASSLVGGSRGYTF
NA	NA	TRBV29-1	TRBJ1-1	TGCAGCGTTGGAGGGGAAGCTTTCTTT	CSVGGEAFF
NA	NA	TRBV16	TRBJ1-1	TGTGCCAGCAGCCAATCCGGGGGGCGGAACACTGAAGCTTTCTTT	CASSQSGGRNTEAFF
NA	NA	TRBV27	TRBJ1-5	TGTGCCAGCAGTTTATCGAAAGAAACCGGGTATCAGCCCCAGCATTTT	CASSLSKETGYQPQHF
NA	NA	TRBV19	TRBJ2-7	TGTGCCAGTAGTATAGCTTCGGGATCCTCCTACGAGCAGTACTTC	CASSIASGSSYEQYF
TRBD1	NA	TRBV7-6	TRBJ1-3	TGTGCCAGCAGCTTCGAGAAAACAGGGGCTGGAAACACCATATATTTT	CASSFEKTGAGNTIYF
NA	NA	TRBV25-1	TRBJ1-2	TGTGCCAGCAGTGAAGCGGGTACTGGCTACACCTTC	CASSEAGTGYTF
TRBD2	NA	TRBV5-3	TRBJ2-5	TGTGCCAGAAGCTTGGTAGGGGACTGTAGCGGGGAAGAGACCCAGTACTTC	CARSLVGDCSGEETQYF
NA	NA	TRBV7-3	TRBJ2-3	TGTGCCAGCAGCTTAATGGCCTCAACAGATACGCAGTATTTT	CASSLMASTDTQYF
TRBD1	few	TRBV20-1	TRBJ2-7	TGCAGTGCTGAACAGGGGGACGAGCAGTACTTC	CSAEQGDEQYF
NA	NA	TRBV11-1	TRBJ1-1	TGTGCCAGCAGCAACCACAGGGCAGAAGCTTTCTTT	CASSNHRAEAFF
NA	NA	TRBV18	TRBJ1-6	TGTGCCAGCTCACCGCAGGGGTTTAATTCACCCCTCCACTTT	CASSPQGFNSPLHF
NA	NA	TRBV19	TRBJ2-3	TGTGCCAGTAGTTCTTCGACACCCCCGGATACGCAGTATTTT	CASSSSTPPDTQYF
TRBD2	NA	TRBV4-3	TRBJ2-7	TGCGCCAGCAGCCAAGCTAGCGGGGGGAACTTATTCCAGTACTTC	CASSQASGGNLFQYF
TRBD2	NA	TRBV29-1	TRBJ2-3	TGCAGCGTCCCCAGAAGCGGGGTTCGTGGAGATACGCAGTATTTT	CSVPRSGVRGDTQYF
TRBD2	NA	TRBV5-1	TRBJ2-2	TGCGCCAGCAGCCCGGGACTAGCGGGGGGCACCGGGGAGCTGTTTTTT	CASSPGLAGGTGELFF
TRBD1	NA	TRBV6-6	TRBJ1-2	TGTGCCAGCAGTTACAGGGACAGTGACTATGGCTACACCTTC	CASSYRDSDYGYTF
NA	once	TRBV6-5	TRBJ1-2	TGTGCCAGCAGTTATTTTAGCGGGTTTTATGGCTACACCTTC	CASSYFSGFYGYTF
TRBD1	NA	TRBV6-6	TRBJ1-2	TGTGCCAGCAGTGGGTGGACAGGGGGAAGCTATGGCTACACCTTC	CASSGWTGGSYGYTF
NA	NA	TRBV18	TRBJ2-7	TGTGCCAGCTCACCAAGGACACATACCTACGAGCAGTACTTC	CASSPRTHTYEQYF
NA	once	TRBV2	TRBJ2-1	TGTGCCAGCAGGGTGAGCTCCTACAATGAGCAGTTCTTC	CASRVSSYNEQFF
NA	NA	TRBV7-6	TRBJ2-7	TGTGCCAGCAGCTTAGCGTGGGGGGGCCAAACCTACGAGCAGTACTTC	CASSLAWGGQTYEQYF
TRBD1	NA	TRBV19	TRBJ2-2	TGTGCCAGTAGGGACAGGCCTCCCGAGGGCACCGGGGAGCTGTTTTTT	CASRDRPPEGTGELFF
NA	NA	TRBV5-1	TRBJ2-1	TGCGCCAGCAGCTTAGGACAGTCCTACAATGAGCAGTTCTTC	CASSLGQSYNEQFF
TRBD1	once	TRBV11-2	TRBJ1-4	TGTGCCAGCAGCTTAGCGGGCCCACAGGGGTCTAATGAAAAACTGTTTTTT	CASSLAGPQGSNEKLFF
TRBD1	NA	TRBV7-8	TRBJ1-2	TGTGCCAGCAGCTTAGTTGGACAGGGGAGCTATGGCTACACCTTC	CASSLVGQGSYGYTF
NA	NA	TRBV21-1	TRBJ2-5	TGTGCCAGCCGAATGGGTTGGGGGGGCACCAATAGGGAGACCCAGTACTTC	CASRMGWGGTNRETQYF
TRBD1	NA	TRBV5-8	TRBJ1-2	TGTGCCAGCAGCGGGGACAGGGGGCACTATGGCTACACCTTC	CASSGDRGHYGYTF
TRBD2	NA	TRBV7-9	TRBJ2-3	TGTGCCAGCAGCTTTTGGGTAACTAGCGGTGGGAATACGCAGTATTTT	CASSFWVTSGGNTQYF
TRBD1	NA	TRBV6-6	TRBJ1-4	TGTGCCAGCGGTCACCGGGACAGGGGGGAAAAACTGTTTTTT	CASGHRDRGEKLFF
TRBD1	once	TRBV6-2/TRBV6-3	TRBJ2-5	TGTGCCAGCAGTTACTCTAGAGGGACAGGCCCCCTACAAGAGACCCAGTACTTC	CASSYSRGTGPLQETQYF
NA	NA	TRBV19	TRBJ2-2	TGTGCCAGTAACAGACCCAACACCGGGGAGCTGTTTTTT	CASNRPNTGELFF
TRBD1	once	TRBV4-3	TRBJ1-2	TGCGCCAGCAGCCAACGGACAGGGGGAGGCTATGGCTACACCTTC	CASSQRTGGGYGYTF
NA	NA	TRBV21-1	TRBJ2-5	TGTGCCAGCAACCTAAGCGGCAGAGAAGAGACCCAGTACTTC	CASNLSGREETQYF
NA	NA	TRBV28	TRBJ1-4	TGTGCCAGCAGCATACAGGCTACAACTAATGAAAAACTGTTTTTT	CASSIQATTNEKLFF
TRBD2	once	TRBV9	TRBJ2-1	TGTGCCAGCAGCGCCGCGGGGGGGCCTGGTGAGCAGTTCTTC	CASSAAGGPGEQFF
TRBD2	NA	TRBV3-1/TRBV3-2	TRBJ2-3	TGTGCCAGCAGCAAGGGACTAGCGGGGGGTGACACAGATACGCAGTATTTT	CASSKGLAGGDTDTQYF
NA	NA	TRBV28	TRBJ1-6	TGTGCCAGCAGCCCAAACAGGGAAAATTATAATTCACCCCTCCACTTT	CASSPNRENYNSPLHF
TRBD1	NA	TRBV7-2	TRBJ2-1	TGTGCCAGCAGCTTGGGACAGTACAATGAGCAGTTCTTC	CASSLGQYNEQFF
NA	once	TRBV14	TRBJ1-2	TGTGCCAGCAGCCAATATCTCAACACTAACTATGGCTACACCTTC	CASSQYLNTNYGYTF
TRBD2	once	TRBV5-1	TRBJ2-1	TGCGCCAGCAGCTACCGGACTAGCGGGAGCAGCTCCTACAATGAGCAGTTCTTC	CASSYRTSGSSSYNEQFF
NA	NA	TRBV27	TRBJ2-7	TGTGCCAGCAGTAGGACAGCCGGAGGCGACGAGCAGTACTTC	CASSRTAGGDEQYF
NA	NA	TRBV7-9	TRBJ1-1	TGTGCCAGCAGCACCCCCGGGGAGAACACTGAAGCTTTCTTT	CASSTPGENTEAFF